This T cell receptor beta chain originates from a study of blood T cell repertoires in COVID-19. Study information: The origin of the acute and convalescent COVID-19 samples was the United States, Italy and Spain.

TCRdb's copy holds only in-frame clones and misses some; the assay was immunoSEQ multiplex PCR. This sample has around 200,000 clones, with 80% to 90% found just once. The sequence derives from a man in his sixties or seventies with active or convalescent COVID-19. Sample: peripheral blood.

This CDR3 reads CASSLGVKGYQPQHF. The CDR3 DNA reads as TGTGCCAGCAGCTTAGGCGTGAAGGGGTATCAGCCCCAGCATTTT. The chain links TRBV7-9 to TRBJ1-5; perhaps TRBD1 as D (5 bases). Per germline, CDR1 SEHNR and CDR2 FQNEAQ (reference sequence). The CDR3 extends over 15 amino acids. Trimming removed 1 base from V and 5 bases from J, with 12 bases in between.